A single sample gave rise to the 23 T cell receptor beta chains below, sequenced in a study of shared clonotypes between healthy human individuals. The naive CD8 population came from CD45RO-negative cells selected for CCR7, without terminally differentiated effector memory CD45RA+ cells. Sequencing was performed with immunoSEQ multiplex PCR; in TCRdb, only in-frame clones are kept and a portion is missing. Among around 650,000 clones listed, around 96% were seen once. Sequenced sample: naive CD8+ T cells sorted from blood. The receptors were gathered from a woman aged 25 to 39 in good health.

The chain combines TRBV10-3 with TRBJ2-5; 9 positions match TRBD1. The CDR3 is made up of 14 amino acids. The germline V gene has CDR1 ENHRY and CDR2 SYGVKD. The V segment lost 5 bases and the J segment 11 bases; nucleotides outside the gene matches: 12. CDR3 nucleotides: TGTGCCATCAGTCCTACAGGGGGCCTATGGGAGCAGTACTTC. This translates into CAISPTGGLWEQYF.

The rearrangement joins TRBV28 to TRBJ2-7, with D unclear. Trimming stripped 5 bases from V and 4 bases from J, with 6 bases between. Germline CDR1 reads MDHEN; CDR2 reads SYDVKM. The CDR3 is 11 residues long. The CDR3 nucleotides are TGTGCCAGCAGTGATGGTTACGAGCAGTACTTC. It yields the protein CASSDGYEQYF.

V gene TRBV5-4 combines with J gene TRBJ1-3; 8 bases align to TRBD1. This CDR3 is built from 14 residues. V trimming: 4 bases; J trimming: 2 bases; junction bases outside the gene matches: 2. Germline CDR1 SGHNT, CDR2 YYREEE (reference sequence). The CDR3 region has the DNA TGTGCCAGCAGCCTGACAGGGGCTGGAAACACCATATATTTT. This translates into CASSLTGAGNTIYF.

The rearrangement uses TRBV10-1 and TRBJ2-7; 7 bases are shared with TRBD2. Trimming at V came to 4 bases and at J to 0 bases, leaving 3 bases not matched to a gene. CDR3 length: 14 residues. Per the germline V gene, CDR1 is WNHNN and CDR2 is SYGVQD (reference sequence). For the CDR3, the DNA is TGCGCCAGCAGTGGGAGGACTAGCTCCTACGAGCAGTACTTC. Encoded protein: CASSGRTSSYEQYF.

CDR3 bases: TGTGCCAGCAGCGTAGATCGTCTGAGGGGCGTTGAAAAACTGTTTTTT. This gives the protein CASSVDRLRGVEKLFF. V gene TRBV9 combines with J gene TRBJ1-4; TRBD1 might be the D (5 bases). This CDR3 comprises 16 residues. Germline CDR1 is SGDLS and CDR2 is YYNGEE. V lost 0 bases to trimming and J lost 7 bases, with 16 bases between them.

The rearrangement uses TRBV7-8 and TRBJ2-7; D not certain. CDR1 is SGHVS, CDR2 FQNEAQ, per germline. V was shortened by 5 bases and J by 6 bases, with 20 bases between the two germline ends. This CDR3 comprises 15 residues. The CDR3 nucleotides read TGTGCCAGCAGCCCTACATATCCAACAGTACCCGAGCAGTACTTC. It specifies CASSPTYPTVPEQYF.

The chain is built from TRBV27 and TRBJ2-7; perhaps TRBD2 as D (6 bases). Trimming took 5 bases from V and 6 from J, leaving 20 bases between them. The CDR3 has 15 residues. Germline CDR1 is MNHEY and CDR2 is SMNVEV (reference sequence). CDR3 loop: CASSPYSGEDREQYF. In DNA form, the CDR3 reads TGTGCCAGCAGTCCGTATTCGGGGGAAGACCGCGAGCAGTACTTC.

The chain combines TRBV19 with TRBJ1-1; D unclear. Between the trimmed V and J ends, which lost 7 bases and 5 bases, there was a span of 11 bases. Germline loops: CDR1 LNHDA, CDR2 SQIVND (reference sequence). The CDR3 runs to 12 residues. The CDR3 DNA reads as TGTGCCAGTATGCGAGGGAGGACTGAAGCTTTCTTT. As protein: CASMRGRTEAFF.

The chain uses TRBV29-1 and TRBJ2-4; TRBD2 might be the D (5 bases). CDR1 and CDR2 from the germline V gene are SQVTM and ANQGSEA. V gave up 4 bases and J gave up 4 bases, with 8 bases separating them. CDR3 length: 12 amino acids. CDR3 loop: CSVGGLKNIQYF. For the CDR3, the DNA is TGCAGCGTTGGAGGGCTTAAAAACATTCAGTACTTC.

The chain employs TRBV11-1 and TRBJ2-5, with TRBD2 as a possible D gene (5 bases). CDR3 length: 14 residues. Germline V gene data show CDR1 as SGHAT and CDR2 as FQDESV (reference sequence). V was trimmed by 0 bases and J by 5 bases, leaving 10 bases between them. CDR3 loop: CASSLATTRETQYF. CDR3 DNA: TGTGCCAGCAGCTTAGCGACTACCAGGGAGACCCAGTACTTC.

In its sample, this clone was seen once. The chain has TRBV28 and TRBJ2-2; no firm D call. With 4 bases removed from V and 2 bases from J, the gap between germline ends came to 2 bases. The CDR3 extends over 12 amino acids. In germline, CDR1 is MDHEN, CDR2 SYDVKM. CDR3 amino acids: CASSYNTGELFF. CDR3 nucleotide sequence: TGTGCCAGCAGTTACAACACCGGGGAGCTGTTTTTT.

This chain connects TRBV20-1 to TRBJ2-7; a possible D gene is TRBD2 (5 bases). The CDR3 is 11 residues long. Germline CDR1 is DFQATT and CDR2 is SNEGSKA (reference sequence). V was cut by 4 bases and J by 6 bases, with 10 bases left in between. As DNA, the CDR3 is TGCAGTGCTACCGAGGGCCCCGAGCAGTACTTC. This gives the protein CSATEGPEQYF.

DNA of the CDR3: TGTGCCAGCAGCACCCATAGTGGGGGGCGGGAAGCTTTCTTT. Translating it yields CASSTHSGGREAFF. This chain links TRBV9 with TRBJ1-1; perhaps TRBD1 as D (6 bases). CDR1 SGDLS and CDR2 YYNGEE come from the germline V gene. Trimming pared 4 bases from V and 8 bases from J, leaving 18 bases between. This CDR3 comprises 14 residues.

The gene calls are TRBV28 and TRBJ2-5; TRBD2 agrees at 9 bases. The V and J ends lost 5 bases and 5 bases, in that order; junction bases with no gene match: 0. The CDR3 runs 12 residues. Germline CDR1 is MDHEN and CDR2 is SYDVKM. This CDR3 is CASSSGRETQYF. The CDR3 DNA follows: TGTGCCAGCAGTAGCGGGAGGGAGACCCAGTACTTC.

The V call is TRBV19, the J call TRBJ1-1, with D hard to call. This CDR3 region has 16 residues. Germline V gives CDR1 LNHDA, CDR2 SQIVND (reference sequence). The ends were cut back, 2 bases at V and 3 bases at J, with 16 bases in the middle. The CDR3 sequence: CASSIPMDRQDTEAFF. DNA for the CDR3: TGTGCCAGTAGTATACCTATGGACCGTCAGGACACTGAAGCTTTCTTT.

The chain employs TRBV23-1 and TRBJ2-7; 9 nucleotides match TRBD1. TRBV23-1 is an open reading frame whose function is uncertain. With 6 bases clipped from V and 1 base from J, the junction kept 25 bases outside the gene matches. This CDR3 contains 21 residues. The CDR3 here is CASSQGVSWTGDPNFSYEQYF. CDR3 bases: TGCGCCAGCAGCCAGGGGGTTTCTTGGACAGGGGATCCTAATTTTTCCTACGAGCAGTACTTC.

This clone was detected once. The rearrangement links TRBV4-1 to TRBJ1-2; D possibly corresponds to TRBD1 (6 bases). V shed 0 bases and J shed 0 bases, with 8 bases lying between them. Looked up from germline, CDR1 is MGHRA and CDR2 is YSYEKL. The CDR3 extends over 15 amino acids. This CDR3 reads CASSQEGGANYGYTF. Written as DNA, the CDR3 is TGCGCCAGCAGCCAAGAAGGGGGGGCTAACTATGGCTACACCTTC.

The chain has TRBV27 and TRBJ2-7, with D uncertain. The CDR3 spans 11 residues. Germline loops: CDR1 MNHEY, CDR2 SMNVEV (reference sequence). Between the trimmed V and J ends, which lost 4 bases and 7 bases, there was a span of 8 bases. The CDR3 nucleotides read TGTGCCAGCAGTTACCTAGGAGAGCAGTACTTC. Its protein product is CASSYLGEQYF.

CDR3 nucleotides: TGTGCCAGTACCTATTTGGGGGCGGGTCAGCCCCAGCATTTT. Translation: CASTYLGAGQPQHF. The V and J genes are TRBV19 and TRBJ1-5; possibly TRBD1 for D (6 bases). Deletions cut 7 bases from V and 6 bases from J, with 16 bases between. The germline gives CDR1 LNHDA, CDR2 SQIVND (reference sequence). The CDR3 consists of 14 residues.

This chain uses TRBV7-8 with TRBJ2-1, with 15 bases identical to TRBD2. The CDR3 extends over 15 amino acids. The J segment lost 8 bases and the V segment lost 5 bases, leaving 4 bases of the junction unmatched. Germline CDR1 SGHVS, CDR2 FQNEAQ. The CDR3 spells CASSPWTSGRDEQFF. CDR3 nucleotide sequence: TGTGCCAGCAGCCCCTGGACTAGCGGGAGGGATGAGCAGTTCTTC.

The chain carries TRBV6-1 and TRBJ2-4, with 8 bases lining up with TRBD1. V lost 0 bases and J lost 1; bases outside the gene matches: 2. The CDR3 consists of 16 residues. CDR1 MNHNS and CDR2 SASEGT come from the germline V gene. CDR3 coding DNA: TGTGCCAGCAGTGAAGCGCGACAGGGGGCCAAAAACATTCAGTACTTC. As protein: CASSEARQGAKNIQYF.

This clone appeared a single time. This chain uses TRBV7-9 with TRBJ2-7, with D unclear. Germline loops: CDR1 SEHNR, CDR2 FQNEAQ (reference sequence). V was cut by 4 bases and J by 3 bases, with 7 bases left in between. This CDR3 is built from 12 residues. The DNA for the CDR3 is TGTGCCAGCAGCTCCGGCGACTACGAGCAGTACTTC. Protein sequence: CASSSGDYEQYF.

V and J are TRBV28 and TRBJ2-7; a weak D match, TRBD2 (5 bases). CDR3 length equals 14 residues. Germline assignment: CDR1 MDHEN and CDR2 SYDVKM. V was cut by 4 bases and J by 0 bases, with 10 bases left in between. CDR3 nucleotides: TGTGCCAGCAGTTCCGGGGTAAGCTCCTACGAGCAGTACTTC. Translated, it gives CASSSGVSSYEQYF.